A selection of T cell receptor beta chains follows, all from one sample in a study of T cell repertoires in cytomegalovirus infection. Each CDR3 protein is one row after TCRdb ran MiXCR on the reads. The sample lists around 230,000 distinct CDR3 sequences, 35% to 40% seen once, with roughly three fifths in the top ten. What these receptors recognize is not known. The sequenced sample was CD8+ T cells from cultured PBMCs, obtained from culture after CMV antigen stimulation. The receptor set was obtained from a human donor in good health (CMV status not recorded). Some clones in this sample may be carry-over from other donors' samples. Each CDR3 is given with its conserved first and last residue. Fields, in order: J gene, clone size, V gene, CDR3 protein. Size is stated for part of the rows, as once, few or many counts, or as a class when the clone is expanded.

TRBJ1-3 | few | TRBV4-1 | CASGGDSGNTIYF
TRBJ2-5 | once | TRBV4-1 | CASSQDRSRDRGGETQYF
TRBJ1-1 | few | TRBV6-6 | CASTDSVTEAFF
TRBJ2-7 | NA | TRBV18 | CASSDRTYEQYF
TRBJ2-3 | few | TRBV7-2 | CASSLRTYLVPGLAGNSPTDTQYF
TRBJ1-1 | once | TRBV7-2 | CASSLDFEAFF
TRBJ2-7 | few | TRBV27 | CASSYSGTSSSYEQYF
TRBJ2-6 | NA | TRBV6-5 | CASTSNTGSVFSGANVLTF
TRBJ2-7 | few | TRBV19 | CASRPSASSYEQYF
TRBJ2-1 | NA | TRBV12-5 | CASGLETKGDNEQFF
TRBJ1-4 | NA | TRBV27 | CASRPGLPENEKLFF
TRBJ2-1 | NA | TRBV12-3/TRBV12-4 | CATLGGCHYNEQFF
TRBJ2-3 | few | TRBV7-2 | CASSSPPDTQYF
TRBJ1-1 | few | TRBV28 | CASSLGTQAFF
TRBJ1-3 | NA | TRBV7-4 | CASRGGEAGNTIYF
TRBJ1-1 | NA | TRBV6-2/TRBV6-3 | CASSSPFTMNTEAFF
TRBJ1-1 | NA | TRBV28 | CASSLWRDREELEAFF
TRBJ2-1 | NA | TRBV5-7 | CASSLGPHNEQFF
TRBJ2-1 | few | TRBV3-1 | CASSIAGGPGNEQFF
TRBJ1-2 | NA | TRBV6-2/TRBV6-3 | CARSYAGQSRYGYTF
TRBJ1-1 | NA | TRBV28 | CASSLTGTNTEAFF
TRBJ1-2 | few | TRBV19 | CASSIERADEPNYGYTF
TRBJ2-7 | NA | TRBV27 | CASSLGQGIVYEQYF
TRBJ2-3 | NA | TRBV5-1 | CASSLNLAGETQYF
TRBJ1-4 | NA | TRBV4-1 | CASSLGQGREKLFF
TRBJ1-5 | NA | TRBV28 | CASRPQGARNQPQHF
TRBJ1-1 | NA | TRBV7-8 | CASSLEWGTEAFF
TRBJ1-2 | few | TRBV14 | CASRLTGDRDYGYTF
TRBJ2-7 | NA | TRBV25-1 | CASGDVRGLYEQYF
TRBJ2-3 | NA | TRBV7-3 | CASNYSGGDGTDTQYF
TRBJ1-1 | NA | TRBV11-2 | CASSLLYGPKNTEAFF
TRBJ1-5 | few | TRBV7-6 | CASSGISGSGQPQHF
TRBJ2-1 | few | TRBV7-3 | CASSPWRGKWNEQFF
TRBJ1-2 | many | TRBV6-1 | CASSEARHYGYTF
TRBJ1-1 | NA | TRBV15 | CATLDGPSDTEAFF
TRBJ2-7 | few | TRBV6-5 | CASSGTGTVRSEQYF
TRBJ1-5 | NA | TRBV30 | CAWSTGNNQPQHF
TRBJ1-5 | NA | TRBV4-1 | CASSQEGVELQPQHF
TRBJ1-1 | few | TRBV7-9 | CASSLGFGGPNTEAFF
TRBJ2-5 | once | TRBV20-1 | CSARGTSRAETQYF
TRBJ1-5 | NA | TRBV6-5 | CASSPTGPISNQPQHF
TRBJ1-2 | few | TRBV7-6 | CASSLGPRDYGYTF
TRBJ2-7 | NA | TRBV6-1 | CASSERPRGALSYEQYF
TRBJ2-1 | NA | TRBV12-3/TRBV12-4 | CASSPAGFQREAPGFYNEQFF
TRBJ2-5 | many | TRBV5-4 | CASSFRLAGEETQYF
TRBJ1-2 | NA | TRBV30 | CAWSVGALAEGYTF
TRBJ1-4 | NA | TRBV4-2 | CASSQEGTTATNEKLFF